This T cell receptor (beta chain) was identified in a study of T cell changes during pregnancy in multiple sclerosis. Germline values: CDR1 SGHDN, CDR2 FVKESK. V was pared by 1 base and J by 0 bases, with 12 bases between. The CDR3 length is 16 residues. Sequencing was performed with immunoSEQ multiplex PCR; in TCRdb, only in-frame clones are kept and a portion is missing. The sample has over 35,000 clones, 75% to 95% seen once. The clonotype comes from a female donor with multiple sclerosis, enrolled in a pregnancy study. The sequencing here drew on CD8+ T cells from peripheral blood mononuclear cells, taken before pregnancy. J is TRBJ2-5 and V is TRBV14; tentative D call: TRBD2 (5 bases). The CDR3 loop reads CASSQGLAHYQETQYF. The DNA for the CDR3 is TGTGCCAGCAGCCAAGGGCTAGCCCATTACCAAGAGACCCAGTACTTC.